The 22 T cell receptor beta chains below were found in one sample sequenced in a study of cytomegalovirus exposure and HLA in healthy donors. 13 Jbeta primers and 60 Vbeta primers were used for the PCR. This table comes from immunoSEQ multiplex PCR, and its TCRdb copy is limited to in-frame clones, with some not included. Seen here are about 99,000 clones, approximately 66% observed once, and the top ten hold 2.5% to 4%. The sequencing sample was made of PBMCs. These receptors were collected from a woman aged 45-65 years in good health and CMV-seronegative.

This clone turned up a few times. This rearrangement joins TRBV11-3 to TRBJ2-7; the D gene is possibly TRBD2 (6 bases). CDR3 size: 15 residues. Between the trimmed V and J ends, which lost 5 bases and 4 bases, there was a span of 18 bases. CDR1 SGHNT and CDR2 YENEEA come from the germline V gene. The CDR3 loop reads CASSARFRGIYEQYF. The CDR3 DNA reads TGTGCCAGCAGCGCTAGATTCCGGGGGATTTACGAGCAGTACTTC.

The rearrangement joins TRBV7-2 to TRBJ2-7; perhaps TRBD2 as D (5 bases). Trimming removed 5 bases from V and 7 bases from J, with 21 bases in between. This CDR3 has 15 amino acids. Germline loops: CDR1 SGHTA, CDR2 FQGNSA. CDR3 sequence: CASSPDWLIQKEQYF. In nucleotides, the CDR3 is TGTGCCAGCAGCCCGGACTGGTTAATTCAAAAGGAGCAGTACTTC. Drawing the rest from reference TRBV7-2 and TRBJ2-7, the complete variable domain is GAGVSQSPSNKVTEKGKDVELRCDPISGHTALYWYRQSLGQGLEFLIYFQGNSAPDKSGLPSDRFSAERTGGSVSTLTIQRTQQEDSAVYLCASSPDWLIQKEQYFGPGTRLTVT.

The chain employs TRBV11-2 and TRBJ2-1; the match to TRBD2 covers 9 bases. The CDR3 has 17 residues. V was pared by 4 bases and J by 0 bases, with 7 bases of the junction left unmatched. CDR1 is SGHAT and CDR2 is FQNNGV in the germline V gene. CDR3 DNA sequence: TGTGCCAGCAGCTCCGGTCGGACTAGCGACTCCTACAATGAGCAGTTCTTC. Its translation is CASSSGRTSDSYNEQFF. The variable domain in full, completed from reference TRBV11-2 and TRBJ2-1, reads EAGVAQSPRYKIIEKRQSVAFWCNPISGHATLYWYQQILGQGPKLLIQFQNNGVVDDSQLPKDRFSAERLKGVDSTLKIQPAKLEDSAVYLCASSSGRTSDSYNEQFFGPGTRLTVL.

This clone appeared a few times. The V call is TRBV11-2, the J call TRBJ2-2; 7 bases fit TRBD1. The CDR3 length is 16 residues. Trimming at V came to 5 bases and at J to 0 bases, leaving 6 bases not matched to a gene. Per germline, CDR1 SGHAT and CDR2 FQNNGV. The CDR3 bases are TGTGCCAGCAGCCCGTCGACAGGGTCGAACACCGGGGAGCTGTTTTTT. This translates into CASSPSTGSNTGELFF. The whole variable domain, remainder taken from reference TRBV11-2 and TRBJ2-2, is EAGVAQSPRYKIIEKRQSVAFWCNPISGHATLYWYQQILGQGPKLLIQFQNNGVVDDSQLPKDRFSAERLKGVDSTLKIQPAKLEDSAVYLCASSPSTGSNTGELFFGEGSRLTVL.

CDR3 bases: TGTGCCAGCAGCTTAGGCGGGATTTTAGAAAATGAGCAGTTCTTC. This translates into CASSLGGILENEQFF. The chain couples TRBV5-4 to TRBJ2-1, with D possibly matching TRBD2 (6 bases). Germline lookup yields CDR1 SGHNT and CDR2 YYREEE (reference sequence). CDR3 length: 15 residues. V lost 2 bases to trimming and J lost 7 bases, with 16 bases between them.

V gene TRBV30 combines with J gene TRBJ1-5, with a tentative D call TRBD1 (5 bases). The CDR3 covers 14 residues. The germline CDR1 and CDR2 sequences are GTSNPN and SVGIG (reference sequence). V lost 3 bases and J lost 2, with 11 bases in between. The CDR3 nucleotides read TGTGCCTGGAGCGCCGGGGGTGGCAATCAGCCCCAGCATTTT. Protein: CAWSAGGGNQPQHF.

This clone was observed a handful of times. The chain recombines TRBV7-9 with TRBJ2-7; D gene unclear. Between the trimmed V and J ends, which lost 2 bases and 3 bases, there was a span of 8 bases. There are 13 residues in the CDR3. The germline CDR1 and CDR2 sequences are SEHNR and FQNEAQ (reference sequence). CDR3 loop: CASSLSVVYEQYF. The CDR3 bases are TGTGCCAGCAGCTTATCGGTCGTCTACGAGCAGTACTTC. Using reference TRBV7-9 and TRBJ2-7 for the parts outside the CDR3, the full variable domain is DTGVSQNPRHKITKRGQNVTFRCDPISEHNRLYWYRQTLGQGPEFLTYFQNEAQLEKSRLLSDRFSAERPKGSFSTLEIQRTEQGDSAMYLCASSLSVVYEQYFGPGTRLTVT.

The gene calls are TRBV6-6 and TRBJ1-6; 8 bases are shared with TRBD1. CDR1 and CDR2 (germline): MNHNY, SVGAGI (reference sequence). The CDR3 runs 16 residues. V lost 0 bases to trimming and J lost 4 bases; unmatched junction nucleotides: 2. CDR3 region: CASSYSDRGYNSPLHF. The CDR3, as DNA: TGTGCCAGCAGTTACTCAGACAGGGGATATAATTCACCCCTCCACTTT.

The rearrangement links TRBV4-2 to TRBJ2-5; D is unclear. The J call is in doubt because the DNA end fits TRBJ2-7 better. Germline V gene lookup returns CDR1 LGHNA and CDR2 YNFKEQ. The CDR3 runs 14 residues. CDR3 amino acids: CASGIPGEVYEQYF. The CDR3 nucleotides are TGTGCCAGCGGTATCCCCGGAGAAGTCTACGAGCAGTACTTC.

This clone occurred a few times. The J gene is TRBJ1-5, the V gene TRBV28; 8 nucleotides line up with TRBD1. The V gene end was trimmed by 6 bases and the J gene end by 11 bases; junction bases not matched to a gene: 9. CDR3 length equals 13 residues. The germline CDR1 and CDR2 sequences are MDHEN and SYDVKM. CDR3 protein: CASRQGAVRAQHF. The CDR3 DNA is TGTGCCAGCAGGCAGGGGGCCGTACGAGCCCAGCATTTT.

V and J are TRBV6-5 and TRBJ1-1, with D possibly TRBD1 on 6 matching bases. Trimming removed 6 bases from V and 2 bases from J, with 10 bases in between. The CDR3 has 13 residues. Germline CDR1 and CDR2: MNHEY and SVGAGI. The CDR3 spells CASRQQGNTEAFF. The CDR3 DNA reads TGTGCCAGCAGACAACAGGGAAACACTGAAGCTTTCTTT.

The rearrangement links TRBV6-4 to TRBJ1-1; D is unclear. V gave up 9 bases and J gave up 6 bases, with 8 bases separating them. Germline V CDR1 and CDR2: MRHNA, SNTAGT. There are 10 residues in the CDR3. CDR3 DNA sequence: TGTGCCAGGCGGAGCGCTGAAGCTTTCTTT. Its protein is CARRSAEAFF.

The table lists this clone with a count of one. As DNA, the CDR3 is TGTGCCAGCAGATCTAGCTTTCCTACCTACAATGAGCAGTTCTTC. Its protein product is CASRSSFPTYNEQFF. This chain uses TRBV28 with TRBJ2-1, with D tentatively TRBD2 (5 bases). V was cut by 6 bases and J by 2 bases, with 14 bases left in between. Per germline, CDR1 MDHEN and CDR2 SYDVKM. The CDR3 extends over 15 amino acids.

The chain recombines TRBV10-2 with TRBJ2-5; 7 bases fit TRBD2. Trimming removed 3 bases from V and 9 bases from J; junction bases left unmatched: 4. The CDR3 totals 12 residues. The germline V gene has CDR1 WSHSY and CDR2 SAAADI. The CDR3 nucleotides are TGCGCCAGCAGTGAAGGCGGGAGTCCCCAGTACTTC. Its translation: CASSEGGSPQYF.

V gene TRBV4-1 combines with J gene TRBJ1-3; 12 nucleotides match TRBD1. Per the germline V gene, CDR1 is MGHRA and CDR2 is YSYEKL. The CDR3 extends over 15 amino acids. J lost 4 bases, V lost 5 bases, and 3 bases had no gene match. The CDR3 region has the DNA TGCGCCAGCAGCTGGGGACAGGGGGCGGGAAACACCATATATTTT. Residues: CASSWGQGAGNTIYF.

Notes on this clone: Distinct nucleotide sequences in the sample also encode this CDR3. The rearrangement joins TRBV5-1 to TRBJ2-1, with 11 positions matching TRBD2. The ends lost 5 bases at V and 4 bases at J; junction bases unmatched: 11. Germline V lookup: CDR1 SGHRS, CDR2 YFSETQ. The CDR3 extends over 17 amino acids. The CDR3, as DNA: TGCGCCAGCAGTTATGGACTAGCGGGTAGCTTATACAATGAGCAGTTCTTC. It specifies CASSYGLAGSLYNEQFF. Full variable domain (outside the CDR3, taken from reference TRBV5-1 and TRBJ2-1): KAGVTQTPRYLIKTRGQQVTLSCSPISGHRSVSWYQQTPGQGLQFLFEYFSETQRNKGNFPGRFSGRQFSNSRSEMNVSTLELGDSALYLCASSYGLAGSLYNEQFFGPGTRLTVL.

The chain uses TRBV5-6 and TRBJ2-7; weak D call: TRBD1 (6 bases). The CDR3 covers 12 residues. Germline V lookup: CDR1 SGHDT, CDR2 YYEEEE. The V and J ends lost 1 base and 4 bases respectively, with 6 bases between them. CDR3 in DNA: TGTGCCAGCAGCTTGCAGGGGTACGAGCAGTACTTC. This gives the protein CASSLQGYEQYF.

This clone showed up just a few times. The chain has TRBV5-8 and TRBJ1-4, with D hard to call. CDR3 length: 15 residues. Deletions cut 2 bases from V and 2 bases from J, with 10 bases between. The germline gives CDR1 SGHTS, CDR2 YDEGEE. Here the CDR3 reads CASSFGLATNEKLFF. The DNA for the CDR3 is TGTGCCAGCAGCTTTGGTCTCGCGACTAATGAAAAACTGTTTTTT.

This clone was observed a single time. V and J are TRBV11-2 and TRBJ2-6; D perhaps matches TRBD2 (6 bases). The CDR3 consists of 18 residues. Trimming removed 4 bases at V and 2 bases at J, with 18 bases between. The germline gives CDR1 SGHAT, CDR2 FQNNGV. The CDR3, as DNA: TGTGCCAGCAGCTCCTATAAGCGGCGGGGTGCTGGGGCCAACGTCCTGACTTTC. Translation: CASSSYKRRGAGANVLTF.

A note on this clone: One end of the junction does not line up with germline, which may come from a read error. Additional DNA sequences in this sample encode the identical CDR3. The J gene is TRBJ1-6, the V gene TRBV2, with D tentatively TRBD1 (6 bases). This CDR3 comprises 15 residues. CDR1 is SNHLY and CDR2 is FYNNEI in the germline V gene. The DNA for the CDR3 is TGTGCCAGCAGTGGCGCCACAGGGCGGAATTCCCCCCTCCACTTT. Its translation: CASSGATGRNSPLHF.

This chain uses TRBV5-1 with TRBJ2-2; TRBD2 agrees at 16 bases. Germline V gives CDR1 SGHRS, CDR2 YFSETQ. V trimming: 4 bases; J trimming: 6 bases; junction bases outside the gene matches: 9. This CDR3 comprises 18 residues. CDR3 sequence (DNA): TGCGCCAGCAGCACACCCGGGACTAGCGGGGGGGCCTCCGGGGAGCTGTTTTTT. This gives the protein CASSTPGTSGGASGELFF. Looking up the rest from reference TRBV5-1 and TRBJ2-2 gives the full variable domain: KAGVTQTPRYLIKTRGQQVTLSCSPISGHRSVSWYQQTPGQGLQFLFEYFSETQRNKGNFPGRFSGRQFSNSRSEMNVSTLELGDSALYLCASSTPGTSGGASGELFFGEGSRLTVL.

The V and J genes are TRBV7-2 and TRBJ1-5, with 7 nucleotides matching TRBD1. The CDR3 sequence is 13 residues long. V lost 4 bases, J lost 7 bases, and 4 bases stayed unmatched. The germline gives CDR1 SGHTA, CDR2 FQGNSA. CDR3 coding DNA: TGTGCCAGCAGCTCAGACAGGGACCAGCCCCAGCATTTT. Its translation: CASSSDRDQPQHF.